Below are 29 T cell receptor beta chains sequenced from a single sample in a study of cytomegalovirus exposure and HLA in healthy donors listed by TCRdb under 2017. The library was made by the immunoSEQ multiplex PCR assay. The immuneACCESS repertoire file appears here via TCRdb, limited to in-frame rearrangements. These files lack a portion of the clones; in checked studies, under half of the deficit traces to unresolved V genes, and the cause of the others is not known. The sample table lists roughly 73,000 clones, approximately 95% of them with a count of one. Of the sample, about 1.6% falls within the top ten clones. Sample: PBMCs. These receptors originate from a man aged 18-30 years in good health and CMV-seropositive.

This chain joins TRBV19 and TRBJ1-5, with TRBD1 matching over 10 bases. The junction had 8 bases not matched to a gene; V was cut back by 3 bases and J by 3 bases. The CDR3 totals 17 residues. The germline CDR1 and CDR2 sequences are LNHDA and SQIVND (reference sequence). For the CDR3, the DNA is TGTGCCAGTAGTATCCCGAGACAGGGGGCTTCCAATCAGCCCCAGCATTTT. Residues: CASSIPRQGASNQPQHF.

This clone is a singleton in its sample. CDR3 sequence (DNA): TGTGCCAGCAGCGTACGTATAGCGGGGTCTTTTAATGAGCAGTTCTTC. Amino acids: CASSVRIAGSFNEQFF. The chain carries TRBV9 and TRBJ2-1; 8 nucleotides line up with TRBD2. Germline-derived CDR1 and CDR2 are SGDLS and YYNGEE. The V and J ends lost 1 base and 7 bases, in that order; junction bases with no gene match: 10. This CDR3 has 16 amino acids.

This chain uses TRBV9 with TRBJ2-2, with no clear D. Germline lookup yields CDR1 SGDLS and CDR2 YYNGEE. The CDR3 covers 13 residues. Trimming pared 4 bases from V and 6 bases from J, leaving 10 bases between. CDR3 sequence reads: CASSPSSAGELFF. As DNA, the CDR3 is TGTGCCAGCAGCCCCTCGTCTGCCGGGGAGCTGTTTTTT. Full variable domain (outside the CDR3, taken from reference TRBV9 and TRBJ2-2): DSGVTQTPKHLITATGQRVTLRCSPRSGDLSVYWYQQSLDQGLQFLIQYYNGEERAKGNILERFSAQQFPDLHSELNLSSLELGDSALYFCASSPSSAGELFFGEGSRLTVL.

V and J are TRBV6-5 and TRBJ1-3; D is undetermined. Germline V CDR1 and CDR2: MNHEY, SVGAGI. CDR3 size: 15 residues. Trimming took off 6 bases at V and 0 bases at J, with 12 bases between the two ends. The CDR3 sequence: CASRTRLSSGNTIYF. CDR3 nucleotides: TGTGCCAGCAGAACTCGGTTGAGCTCTGGAAACACCATATATTTT.

V gene TRBV28 combines with J gene TRBJ2-7; no clear D gene. Germline V gives CDR1 MDHEN, CDR2 SYDVKM. There are 11 residues in the CDR3. V was pared by 3 bases and J by 2 bases, with 2 bases between. CDR3: CASSFTYEQYF. DNA of the CDR3: TGTGCCAGCAGTTTCACCTACGAGCAGTACTTC.

The CDR3 reads CAIRTGLAGGPNTGELFF. CDR3 in DNA: TGTGCCATCAGGACGGGACTAGCGGGAGGGCCGAACACCGGGGAGCTGTTTTTT. V and J are TRBV10-3 and TRBJ2-2; 16 bases map to TRBD2. From germline, CDR1 is ENHRY and CDR2 SYGVKD. This CDR3 is 18 amino acids long. The trim removed 6 bases at V and 0 bases at J, leaving 4 bases unmatched.

V is TRBV9 and J is TRBJ1-1; D remains ambiguous. The V gene lost 0 bases and the J gene lost 2 bases, with 11 bases spanning the gap. Germline V lookup: CDR1 SGDLS, CDR2 YYNGEE. CDR3 length: 15 amino acids. As DNA, the CDR3 is TGTGCCAGCAGCGTAGGTCCTGATAGCAACACTGAAGCTTTCTTT. It yields the protein CASSVGPDSNTEAFF.

The rearrangement uses TRBV2 and TRBJ1-4; 8 bases are shared with TRBD1. CDR1 is SNHLY, CDR2 FYNNEI, per germline. After removal of 4 bases from V and 3 bases from J, the junction contained 4 bases not matched to a gene. The CDR3 has 15 amino acids. In DNA form, the CDR3 reads TGTGCCAGCAGTGGATCGACAGGGGCTAATGAAAAACTGTTTTTT. It encodes CASSGSTGANEKLFF.

CDR3 sequence (DNA): TGTGCCAGCAGTGTAGACAGGGCGAGACAGCCCCAGCATTTT. This gives the protein CASSVDRARQPQHF. This chain joins TRBV27 and TRBJ1-5; 7 nucleotides align to TRBD1. The V gene end was trimmed by 5 bases and the J gene end by 7 bases; junction bases not matched to a gene: 8. This CDR3 is built from 14 residues. Germline values: CDR1 MNHEY, CDR2 SMNVEV (reference sequence).

The J gene is TRBJ2-7, the V gene TRBV4-1; 9 bases are shared with TRBD2. CDR1 is MGHRA and CDR2 is YSYEKL in the germline V gene. The V gene end was trimmed by 0 bases and the J gene end by 1 base; junction bases not matched to a gene: 10. The CDR3 covers 18 residues. The CDR3 DNA reads TGCGCCAGCAGCCAAGATATGGGTAGCGGGGGCCTTTCCTACGAGCAGTACTTC. Translation gives CASSQDMGSGGLSYEQYF.

The rearrangement links TRBV10-2 to TRBJ2-2, with 8 positions matching TRBD1. Trimming at V came to 7 bases and at J to 1 base, leaving 2 bases not matched to a gene. CDR3 length: 14 amino acids. Germline CDR1 WSHSY, CDR2 SAAADI. CDR3 nucleotide sequence: TGCGCCAGCAAAGGACAGGGGAACACCGGGGAGCTGTTTTTT. It specifies CASKGQGNTGELFF.

CDR3 bases: TGTGCCAGCAGCAAAGCTAGCGGGAGCACAGATACGCAGTATTTT. As protein: CASSKASGSTDTQYF. The chain links TRBV21-1 to TRBJ2-3; no check of the table's D call, TRBD2, against the DNA was made. TRBV21-1 is deemed a pseudogene. The length of the CDR3 is 15 residues.

In DNA form, the CDR3 reads TGTGCCAGCAGTTCTACGGTGAACACTGAAGCTTTCTTT. This translates into CASSSTVNTEAFF. This chain links TRBV2 with TRBJ1-1, with D unclear. Deletions cut 5 bases from V and 0 bases from J, with 7 bases between. The CDR3 runs 13 residues. CDR1 is SNHLY and CDR2 is FYNNEI in the germline V gene.

This chain links TRBV7-9 with TRBJ1-2, with D perhaps matching TRBD1 (5 bases). Trimming removed 3 bases from V and 3 bases from J, with 11 bases in between. This CDR3 has 14 amino acids. The germline V gene encodes CDR1 SEHNR and CDR2 FQNEAQ (reference sequence). The CDR3 spells CASSLAGNDYGYTF. The DNA of the CDR3 is TGTGCCAGCAGCTTGGCAGGGAACGACTATGGCTACACCTTC.

The chain has TRBV27 and TRBJ1-2, with TRBD1 matching 8 bases. The germline gives CDR1 MNHEY, CDR2 SMNVEV (reference sequence). The CDR3 contains 14 residues. Trimming cost V 2 bases and J 7 bases; bases outside gene matches: 6. The CDR3 nucleotides are TGTGCCAGCAGTTTAGTTCAGGGGGCGGGTGGCTACACCTTC. This sequence encodes CASSLVQGAGGYTF.

J is TRBJ2-7 and V is TRBV7-2; 11 positions match TRBD2. With V trimmed by 6 bases and J by 3 bases, 7 bases remained unmatched. There are 15 residues in the CDR3. The germline gives CDR1 SGHTA, CDR2 FQGNSA. CDR3 amino acids: CASSLAGGPLYEQYF. The CDR3 nucleotides are TGTGCCAGCAGTCTAGCGGGAGGCCCCCTCTACGAGCAGTACTTC.

This chain joins TRBV28 and TRBJ1-5; 10 bases are shared with TRBD1. Trimming at V came to 4 bases and at J to 6 bases, leaving 6 bases not matched to a gene. Per germline, CDR1 MDHEN and CDR2 SYDVKM. This CDR3 is 15 amino acids long. The CDR3, as DNA: TGTGCCAGCAGTTCCGACAGGGGGCAGGTTCAGCCCCAGCATTTT. Protein product: CASSSDRGQVQPQHF.

A remark on this clone: Other DNA sequences in the sample encode the same CDR3. The chain uses TRBV5-1 and TRBJ1-1; TRBD1 might be the D (6 bases). The CDR3 runs 14 residues. V lost 1 base, J lost 0 bases, and 7 bases lay in between. Germline CDR1 is SGHRS and CDR2 is YFSETQ. The DNA of the CDR3 is TGCGCCAGCAGCTTGACAGGGATGAACACTGAAGCTTTCTTT. This encodes CASSLTGMNTEAFF.

Concerning this clone: The sample carries other DNA sequences with the same CDR3. This sequence joins TRBV6-5 and TRBJ2-5; 7 positions match TRBD2. V lost 5 bases to trimming and J lost 5 bases; unmatched junction nucleotides: 11. Germline V gene sequence: CDR1 MNHEY, CDR2 SVGAGI. This CDR3 region has 15 residues. This CDR3 is CASSPLAGEGETQYF. In nucleotides, the CDR3 is TGTGCCAGCAGTCCCTTGGCGGGGGAGGGGGAGACCCAGTACTTC.

J is TRBJ2-3 and V is TRBV13; perhaps TRBD2 as D (6 bases). The CDR3 covers 16 residues. The ends were cut back, 5 bases at V and 6 bases at J, with 21 bases in the middle. Germline CDR1 PRHDT, CDR2 FYEKMQ (reference sequence). This CDR3 is CASSLFKEGSADTQYF. The CDR3 coding sequence is TGTGCCAGCAGCCTCTTCAAGGAGGGGTCTGCGGATACGCAGTATTTT.

The chain carries TRBV28 and TRBJ1-1, with a weak D call TRBD1 (5 bases). This CDR3 has 13 residues. Trimming took off 5 bases at V and 3 bases at J, with 10 bases between the two ends. The germline gives CDR1 MDHEN, CDR2 SYDVKM. CDR3 residues: CASSEGGDTEAFF. In nucleotides, the CDR3 is TGTGCCAGCAGTGAGGGAGGGGACACTGAAGCTTTCTTT.

The chain employs TRBV7-9 and TRBJ2-7, with D perhaps matching TRBD1 (6 bases). CDR1 SEHNR and CDR2 FQNEAQ come from the germline V gene (reference sequence). The CDR3 covers 15 residues. The germline V and J ends were trimmed by 2 bases and 4 bases, with 15 bases remaining between them. The CDR3 nucleotides read TGTGCCAGCAGCTTAATTAAGGGCAGGGGTTACGAGCAGTACTTC. Amino acids: CASSLIKGRGYEQYF.

V usage is TRBV6-4 and J usage is TRBJ2-7, with D possibly being TRBD1 (5 bases). Germline V gives CDR1 MRHNA, CDR2 SNTAGT. V lost 0 bases and J 0 bases, leaving 6 bases between the germline ends. CDR3 length: 14 amino acids. CDR3 DNA: TGTGCCAGCAGTGACTCAGGGGACTCCTACGAGCAGTACTTC. Its protein is CASSDSGDSYEQYF.

The J gene is TRBJ1-2, the V gene TRBV19; tentatively, D is TRBD1 (5 bases). CDR1 LNHDA and CDR2 SQIVND come from the germline V gene (reference sequence). Trimming took 6 bases from V and 0 from J, leaving 11 bases between them. The CDR3 sequence is 14 residues long. CDR3 sequence reads: CASSNRIANYGYTF. CDR3 in DNA: TGTGCCAGTAGCAACAGGATAGCTAACTATGGCTACACCTTC.

V usage is TRBV6-5 and J usage is TRBJ1-5, with 8 bases aligning to TRBD1. The germline CDR1 and CDR2 sequences are MNHEY and SVGAGI. CDR3 size: 14 residues. Trimming cost V 6 bases and J 11 bases; bases outside gene matches: 12. CDR3 amino acids: CASSRDRSNSAQHF. CDR3 DNA: TGTGCCAGCAGCCGGGACAGGAGCAATTCGGCCCAGCATTTT.

This clone is labeled large (0.1 to 1%). J is TRBJ2-2 and V is TRBV6-4, with a possible D match to TRBD1 (6 bases). The CDR3 is 15 amino acids. The germline V and J ends were trimmed by 3 bases and 7 bases, with 15 bases remaining between them. Per the germline V gene, CDR1 is MRHNA and CDR2 is SNTAGT. The DNA of the CDR3 is TGTGCCAGCAGTGATTCAGGGGAGAGAAGCGGGGAGCTGTTTTTT. It specifies CASSDSGERSGELFF.

Concerning this clone: The junction and the germline gene differ at one end; a read error may be behind it. The chain combines TRBV9 with TRBJ1-2; 8 nucleotides line up with TRBD1. This CDR3 contains 13 residues. From germline, CDR1 is SGDLS and CDR2 YYNGEE. CDR3 nucleotides: TGTGCCAGCAGCGGGACAGGGAACTCTGGCTACACCTTC. It encodes CASSGTGNSGYTF.

The CDR3 reads CASSQQQNTEAFF. In nucleotides, the CDR3 is TGTGCCAGCAGCCAACAACAGAACACTGAAGCTTTCTTT. The rearrangement uses TRBV14 and TRBJ1-1; D is unclear. Germline CDR1 and CDR2: SGHDN and FVKESK. V was pared by 2 bases and J by 1 base, with 5 bases between. The length of the CDR3 is 13 residues.

The V call is TRBV18, the J call TRBJ1-3; 7 nucleotides align to TRBD1. The germline V gene encodes CDR1 KGHSH and CDR2 LQKENI. This CDR3 is built from 18 residues. The J segment lost 0 bases and the V segment lost 2 bases, leaving 10 bases of the junction unmatched. DNA of the CDR3: TGTGCCAGCTCACCAGTACGGGACAGCTTGAGCTCTGGAAACACCATATATTTT. Residues: CASSPVRDSLSSGNTIYF.